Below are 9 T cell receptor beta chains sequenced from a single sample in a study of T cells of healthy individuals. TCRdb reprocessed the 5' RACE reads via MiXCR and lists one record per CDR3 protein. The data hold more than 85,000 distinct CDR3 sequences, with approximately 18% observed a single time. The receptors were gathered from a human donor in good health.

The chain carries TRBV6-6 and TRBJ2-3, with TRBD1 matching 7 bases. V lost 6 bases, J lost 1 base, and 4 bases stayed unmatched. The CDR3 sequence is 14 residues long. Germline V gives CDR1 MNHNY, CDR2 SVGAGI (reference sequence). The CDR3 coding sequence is TGTGCCAGCAGCCACGGGACAGGCACAGATACGCAGTATTTT. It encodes CASSHGTGTDTQYF.

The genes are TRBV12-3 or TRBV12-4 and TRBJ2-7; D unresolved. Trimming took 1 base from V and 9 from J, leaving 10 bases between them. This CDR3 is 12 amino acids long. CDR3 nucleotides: TGTGCCAGCAGTTTAGAGTATACGAGGCAGTACTTC. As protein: CASSLEYTRQYF.

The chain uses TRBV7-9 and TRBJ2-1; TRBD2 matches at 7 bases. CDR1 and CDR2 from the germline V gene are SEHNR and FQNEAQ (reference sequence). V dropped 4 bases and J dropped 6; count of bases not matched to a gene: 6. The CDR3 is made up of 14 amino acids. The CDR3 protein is CASSSQRGSNEQFF. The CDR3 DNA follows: TGTGCCAGCAGCTCACAGCGGGGCTCCAATGAGCAGTTCTTC.

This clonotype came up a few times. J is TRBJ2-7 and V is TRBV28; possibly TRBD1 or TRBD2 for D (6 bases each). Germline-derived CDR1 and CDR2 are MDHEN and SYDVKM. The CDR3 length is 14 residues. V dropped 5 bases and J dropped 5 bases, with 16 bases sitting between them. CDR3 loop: CASSPIQGGDEQYF. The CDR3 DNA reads TGTGCCAGCAGTCCCATACAGGGAGGCGACGAGCAGTACTTC. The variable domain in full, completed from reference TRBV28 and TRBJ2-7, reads DVKVTQSSRYLVKRTGEKVFLECVQDMDHENMFWYRQDPGLGLRLIYFSYDVKMKEKGDIPEGYSVSREKKERFSLILESASTNQTSMYLCASSPIQGGDEQYFGPGTRLTVT.

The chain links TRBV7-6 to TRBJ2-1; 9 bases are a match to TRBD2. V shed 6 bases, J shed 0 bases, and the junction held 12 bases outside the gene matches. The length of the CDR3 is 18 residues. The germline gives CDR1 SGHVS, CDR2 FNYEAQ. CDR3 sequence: CASRQGSGGLSSYNEQFF. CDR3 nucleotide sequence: TGTGCCAGCAGACAAGGTAGCGGGGGTCTTAGCTCCTACAATGAGCAGTTCTTC.

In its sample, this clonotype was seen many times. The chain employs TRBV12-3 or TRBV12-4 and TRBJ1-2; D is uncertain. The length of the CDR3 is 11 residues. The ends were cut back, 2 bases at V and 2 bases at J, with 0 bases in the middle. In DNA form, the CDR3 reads TGTGCCAGCAGTTTAAACTATGGCTACACCTTC. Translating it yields CASSLNYGYTF.

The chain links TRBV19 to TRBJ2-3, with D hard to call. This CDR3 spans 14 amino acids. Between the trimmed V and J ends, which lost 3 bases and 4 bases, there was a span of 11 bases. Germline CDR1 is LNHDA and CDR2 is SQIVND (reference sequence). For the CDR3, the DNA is TGTGCCAGTAGTATTTTCGGCGGAGCAGATACGCAGTATTTT. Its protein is CASSIFGGADTQYF.

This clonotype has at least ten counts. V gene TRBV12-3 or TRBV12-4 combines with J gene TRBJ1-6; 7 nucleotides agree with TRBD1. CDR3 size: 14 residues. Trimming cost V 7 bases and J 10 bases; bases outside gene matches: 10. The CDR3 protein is CASKPNRGGSPLHF. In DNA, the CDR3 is TGTGCCAGCAAACCCAACAGGGGAGGCTCACCCCTCCACTTT.

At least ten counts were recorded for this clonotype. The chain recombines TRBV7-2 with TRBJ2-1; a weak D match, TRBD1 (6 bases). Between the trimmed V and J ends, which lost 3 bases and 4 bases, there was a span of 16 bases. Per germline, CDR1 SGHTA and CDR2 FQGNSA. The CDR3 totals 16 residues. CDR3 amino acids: CASSFSFRGIYNEQFF. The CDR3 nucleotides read TGTGCCAGCAGCTTCTCATTTAGGGGGATTTACAATGAGCAGTTCTTC.